Listed below are T cell receptor beta chains from one sample, sequenced in a study of CD8 T cells in ankylosing spondylitis. TCRdb ran MiXCR on the 5' RACE reads and lists one entry per CDR3 protein. Of approximately 540,000 distinct CDR3 sequences listed, roughly 12% are singletons. Source material: blood, either unsorted or a sorted T cell fraction (not recorded which). The source of these receptors is a male donor with ankylosing spondylitis. Each CDR3 is given with its conserved first and last residue. Each record gives: clone size, V gene, J gene, D gene, CDR3 protein, CDR3 DNA. The D gene is left open where the match is weak. Rows may omit the clone size; those that give it use once, few, many or a size class.

.	TRBV27	TRBJ2-1	TRBD1	CASTSGTGGRNEQFF	TGTGCCAGCACCTCCGGGACAGGGGGCAGGAATGAGCAGTTCTTC
few	TRBV24-1	TRBJ2-1	TRBD1	CATSDPQGVSYNEQFF	TGTGCCACCAGTGACCCCCAGGGGGTATCCTACAATGAGCAGTTCTTC
many	TRBV6-2/TRBV6-3	TRBJ1-5	.	CASSFMGGSSNQPQHF	TGTGCCAGCAGTTTCATGGGAGGGAGTAGCAATCAGCCCCAGCATTTT
few	TRBV5-5	TRBJ2-5	TRBD2	CASSLSLASGSGTQYF	TGTGCCAGCAGCTTAAGCTTAGCTAGCGGGAGTGGGACCCAGTACTTC
.	TRBV3-1	TRBJ1-6	TRBD1	CASSPGKGALRTPLHF	TGTGCCAGCAGCCCCGGGAAGGGGGCGCTTAGGACACCCCTCCACTTT
.	TRBV6-5	TRBJ2-7	TRBD2	CASSYSTGGREQYF	TGTGCCAGCAGTTACTCGACGGGCGGGAGAGAGCAGTACTTC
few	TRBV7-8	TRBJ2-1	TRBD2	CASSLIGGRGNEQFF	TGTGCCAGCAGCTTAATCGGCGGGAGAGGGAATGAGCAGTTCTTC
many	TRBV7-9	TRBJ2-7	TRBD2	CASSPSGSHEQYF	TGTGCCAGCAGCCCCAGCGGGAGCCACGAGCAGTACTTC
.	TRBV29-1	TRBJ1-2	.	CSDLSGKGYTF	TGCAGCGACCTGTCCGGGAAGGGCTACACCTTC
.	TRBV12-5	TRBJ2-1	.	CASGLGSYNEQFF	TGTGCTAGTGGTTTGGGTTCCTACAATGAGCAGTTCTTC
.	TRBV30	TRBJ1-2	TRBD1	CAWSGTGGLDYGYTF	TGTGCCTGGAGCGGGACAGGAGGTCTGGACTATGGCTACACCTTC
few	TRBV15	TRBJ2-7	TRBD1	CATSRGGTGAYEQYF	TGTGCCACCAGTCGAGGCGGGACAGGGGCCTACGAGCAGTACTTC
.	TRBV5-1	TRBJ2-6	.	CASSWTGVSGANVLTF	TGCGCCAGCAGCTGGACGGGGGTCTCTGGGGCCAACGTCCTGACTTTC
many	TRBV20-1	TRBJ2-1	.	CSARAGEYNEQFF	TGCAGTGCTAGAGCAGGGGAATACAATGAGCAGTTCTTC
few	TRBV10-3	TRBJ2-3	TRBD2	CAIQSGTSGDITDTQYF	TGTGCCATACAATCCGGGACTAGCGGAGATATCACAGATACGCAGTATTTT
.	TRBV10-3	TRBJ2-5	TRBD1	CAISSGGQETQYF	TGTGCCATCAGTTCAGGGGGTCAAGAGACCCAGTACTTC
.	TRBV18	TRBJ2-6	.	CASSSSRGSGANVLTF	TGTGCCAGCTCATCGTCGAGGGGCTCTGGGGCCAACGTCCTGACTTTC
many	TRBV9	TRBJ2-3	TRBD1	CASSVDRGPDTQYF	TGTGCCAGCAGCGTAGACAGGGGGCCAGATACGCAGTATTTT
many	TRBV7-2	TRBJ2-3	TRBD2	CASSWTSSTDTQYF	TGTGCCAGCAGCTGGACTAGCAGCACAGATACGCAGTATTTT
few	TRBV20-1	TRBJ2-1	TRBD2	CSARDSSGRGSYNEQFF	TGCAGTGCTAGAGATTCGAGCGGGAGGGGATCCTACAATGAGCAGTTCTTC
.	TRBV11-2	TRBJ2-7	TRBD1	CASSSPWDRSYEQYF	TGTGCCAGCAGCTCCCCGTGGGACAGATCCTACGAGCAGTACTTC
.	TRBV4-1	TRBJ2-1	TRBD2	CASSLPGGRSSYNEQFF	TGCGCCAGCAGCCTCCCGGGCGGGAGGAGCTCCTACAATGAGCAGTTCTTC
many	TRBV7-8	TRBJ2-1	.	CASSRTVDNEQFF	TGTGCCAGCAGCCGGACCGTTGACAATGAGCAGTTCTTC
.	TRBV6-2/TRBV6-3	TRBJ2-1	TRBD2	CASRSSRLAGGMEQFF	TGTGCCAGCAGATCCTCGAGACTAGCGGGTGGGATGGAGCAGTTCTTC
few	TRBV20-1	TRBJ2-7	TRBD1	CSLDRGNYEQYF	TGCAGTCTCGACAGGGGGAACTACGAGCAGTACTTC
many	TRBV20-1	TRBJ2-1	.	CSARVSYNEQFF	TGCAGTGCCCGGGTATCCTACAATGAGCAGTTCTTC
few	TRBV20-1	TRBJ1-5	.	CSAAPGDQPQHF	TGCAGTGCCGCCCCAGGGGATCAGCCCCAGCATTTT
few	TRBV27	TRBJ2-7	.	CASSQGIFYEQYF	TGTGCCAGCAGTCAGGGAATTTTCTACGAGCAGTACTTC
few	TRBV24-1	TRBJ2-1	.	CATSDPGQIYNEQFF	TGTGCCACCAGTGACCCAGGACAGATTTACAATGAGCAGTTCTTC
.	TRBV20-1	TRBJ1-4	.	CSARDLRAGDEKLFF	TGCAGTGCTAGAGATTTAAGGGCGGGCGATGAAAAACTGTTTTTT
.	TRBV20-1	TRBJ1-5	.	CSASRGAGGFNQPQHF	TGCAGTGCTAGTAGAGGGGCGGGGGGTTTCAATCAGCCCCAGCATTTT
many	TRBV12-3/TRBV12-4	TRBJ1-3	TRBD1	CASSGGGGKGNTIYF	TGTGCCAGCAGTGGGGGAGGGGGCAAAGGAAACACCATATATTTT
.	TRBV29-1	TRBJ2-1	.	CSVPRTIGQFF	TGCAGCGTACCCCGGACAATTGGGCAGTTCTTC
many	TRBV7-8	TRBJ2-1	.	CASSLMPTYNEQFF	TGTGCCAGCAGCTTAATGCCGACCTACAATGAGCAGTTCTTC
.	TRBV11-2	TRBJ2-6	.	CASSLGLQGAGANVLTF	TGTGCCAGCAGCTTAGGACTACAGGGCGCCGGGGCCAACGTCCTGACTTTC
.	TRBV5-8	TRBJ2-2	TRBD2	CASSRATSGTNTGELFF	TGTGCCAGCAGCCGAGCTACTAGCGGGACGAACACCGGGGAGCTGTTTTTT
.	TRBV29-1	TRBJ1-1	TRBD1	CSVEDRDRAVAFF	TGCAGCGTTGAAGATCGGGACAGGGCCGTAGCTTTCTTT
few	TRBV7-8	TRBJ2-2	.	CASSPLYDHTGELFF	TGTGCCAGCAGCCCTTTGTACGACCACACCGGGGAGCTGTTTTTT
.	TRBV20-1	TRBJ2-3	TRBD2	CSGPTSVKGDTQYF	TGCAGTGGCCCGACTAGCGTGAAGGGAGATACGCAGTATTTT
few	TRBV5-1	TRBJ1-1	TRBD1	CASRKGQGPTEAFF	TGCGCCAGCAGAAAAGGACAGGGCCCAACTGAAGCTTTCTTT
.	TRBV15	TRBJ2-1	.	CATSRDSRREASYNEQFF	TGTGCCACCAGCAGAGATAGTCGGAGAGAGGCGTCCTACAATGAGCAGTTCTTC
.	TRBV20-1	TRBJ2-2	TRBD1	CSALDRGNTGELFF	TGCAGTGCTCTTGACAGGGGGAACACCGGGGAGCTGTTTTTT
many	TRBV11-2	TRBJ2-1	.	CASSFVGNEQFF	TGTGCCAGCAGCTTCGTAGGCAATGAGCAGTTCTTC
many	TRBV11-2	TRBJ1-2	.	CASSSPWGGRGYGYTF	TGTGCCAGCAGCTCCCCCTGGGGGGGGCGAGGCTATGGCTACACCTTC
.	TRBV5-1	TRBJ1-2	TRBD1	CASSLGARQGVDGYTF	TGCGCCAGCAGCTTGGGGGCACGACAGGGTGTGGATGGCTACACCTTC
.	TRBV20-1	TRBJ2-1	.	CSARAQTSGVYNEQFF	TGCAGTGCTAGAGCCCAGACTAGTGGGGTCTACAATGAGCAGTTCTTC
many	TRBV14	TRBJ2-3	.	CASSQSDFGYTDTQYF	TGTGCCAGCAGCCAATCGGACTTCGGATACACAGATACGCAGTATTTT
few	TRBV4-2	TRBJ2-1	TRBD2	CASSLETSGRQGNEQFF	TGTGCCAGCAGTCTGGAGACTAGCGGGAGGCAGGGCAATGAGCAGTTCTTC
.	TRBV28	TRBJ1-2	.	CASTPGGADYGYTF	TGTGCCAGCACCCCGGGGGGAGCCGACTATGGCTACACCTTC
.	TRBV3-1	TRBJ2-1	TRBD1	CASSQDWRDRGNEQFF	TGTGCCAGCAGCCAAGATTGGAGGGACAGGGGGAATGAGCAGTTCTTC
many	TRBV29-1	TRBJ1-2	TRBD1	CSVDSGGNGYTF	TGCAGCGTTGATTCAGGGGGAAATGGCTACACCTTC